The 13 T cell receptor beta chains below all came from one sample that was sequenced in a study of blood T cell repertoires in COVID-19. TCRdb keeps only in-frame clones here, not all; method: immunoSEQ multiplex PCR. Among a few hundred thousand clones, roughly 85% were seen once, and the ten largest hold around 20%. Sequencing input: PBMCs or T cells enriched from blood (not recorded which). These receptors were obtained from a man aged 40-49 years who had recovered from COVID-19.

This clone came up a few times. The CDR3 here is CASRSGTGRDTGELFF. The CDR3 DNA reads TGTGCCAGCCGGTCCGGGACAGGGCGGGACACCGGGGAGCTGTTTTTT. The chain couples TRBV28 to TRBJ2-2; 9 positions agree with TRBD1. Per the germline V gene, CDR1 is MDHEN and CDR2 is SYDVKM. The CDR3 consists of 16 residues. V shed 8 bases and J 3 bases; nucleotides not matched to a gene: 10.

This chain links TRBV20-1 with TRBJ1-1; a possible D gene is TRBD1 (5 bases). The CDR3 runs to 11 residues. V was trimmed by 8 bases and J by 3 bases, leaving 10 bases between them. Germline V gene sequence: CDR1 DFQATT, CDR2 SNEGSKA (reference sequence). In DNA, the CDR3 is TGCAGTACCAGGGAGGACACTGAAGCTTTCTTT. This gives the protein CSTREDTEAFF.

The chain links TRBV20-1 to TRBJ2-7, with D tentatively TRBD1 (5 bases). The CDR3 has 14 residues. Germline V gene sequence: CDR1 DFQATT, CDR2 SNEGSKA (reference sequence). The V end lost 3 bases, the J end lost 2 bases, and 14 bases lay between the germline ends. CDR3 sequence reads: CSASPPDTAYEQYF. The CDR3 DNA follows: TGCAGTGCTAGTCCACCGGACACAGCCTACGAGCAGTACTTC.

This clone was seen a few times. The rearrangement links TRBV9 to TRBJ1-3; no definite D call. V was clipped by 0 bases and J by 6 bases, with 13 bases between them. Germline V CDR1 and CDR2: SGDLS, YYNGEE. The CDR3 runs to 15 residues. This CDR3 is CASSVGIGLENTIYF. In DNA form, the CDR3 reads TGTGCCAGCAGCGTAGGTATCGGTCTTGAAAACACCATATATTTT.

This clone came up once. The chain carries TRBV24-1 and TRBJ2-7; 8 bases are a match to TRBD2. This CDR3 comprises 14 residues. Germline CDR1 and CDR2: KGHDR and SFDVKD. Trimming removed 3 bases from V and 4 bases from J; junction bases left unmatched: 4. As DNA, the CDR3 is TGTGCCACCAGTGATAGCGGGAGATGGTACGAGCAGTACTTC. Its translation is CATSDSGRWYEQYF.

The chain couples TRBV5-8 to TRBJ1-6; TRBD1 aligns across 7 bases. Germline values: CDR1 SGHTS, CDR2 YDEGEE. The CDR3 has 15 residues. V shed 4 bases and J 7 bases; nucleotides not matched to a gene: 8. For the CDR3, the DNA is TGTGCCAGCAGCAAAGACAGGGTCCCCAATTCACCCCTCCACTTT. Encoded protein: CASSKDRVPNSPLHF.

This clone appeared a few times. The chain uses TRBV19 and TRBJ1-5; D not certain. The V end was cut by 5 bases, the J end by 4 bases, with 15 bases between. The CDR3 sequence is 15 residues long. Per the germline V gene, CDR1 is LNHDA and CDR2 is SQIVND (reference sequence). This CDR3 is CASSEWEGRNQPQHF. In nucleotides, the CDR3 is TGTGCCAGTAGTGAGTGGGAGGGTCGGAATCAGCCCCAGCATTTT.

The chain employs TRBV20-1 and TRBJ1-2, with D unresolved. The length of the CDR3 is 12 residues. Trimming took off 3 bases at V and 4 bases at J, with 9 bases between the two ends. Germline V gives CDR1 DFQATT, CDR2 SNEGSKA (reference sequence). The CDR3 DNA sequence: TGCAGTGCTAGTCCTACGGGCTATGGCTACACCTTC. It translates to CSASPTGYGYTF.

The rearrangement links TRBV14 to TRBJ1-2; 7 bases are shared with TRBD1. The CDR3 covers 14 residues. J lost 5 bases, V lost 0 bases, and 3 bases had no gene match. Germline lookup yields CDR1 SGHDN and CDR2 FVKESK. CDR3 in amino acids: CASSQDGQEYGYTF. The CDR3 bases are TGTGCCAGCAGCCAAGACGGACAGGAATATGGCTACACCTTC.

This clone was counted once. The chain is built from TRBV6-5 and TRBJ2-3; 12 bases agree with TRBD2. The J segment lost 5 bases and the V segment lost 5 bases, leaving 2 bases of the junction unmatched. The CDR3 is 14 residues long. Germline loops: CDR1 MNHEY, CDR2 SVGAGI. The CDR3 nucleotides read TGTGCCAGCAGTCGGACTAGCGGGATAGATACGCAGTATTTT. Translated: CASSRTSGIDTQYF.

This chain connects TRBV10-3 to TRBJ2-1; D is uncertain. Germline CDR1 ENHRY, CDR2 SYGVKD. Deletions cut 6 bases from V and 2 bases from J, with 11 bases between. There are 14 residues in the CDR3. CDR3 DNA sequence: TGTGCCATCAGCGACACAGAGACCTACAATGAGCAGTTCTTC. The encoded protein is CAISDTETYNEQFF.

V is TRBV2 and J is TRBJ2-7, with TRBD2 identical over 8 bases. Looked up from germline, CDR1 is SNHLY and CDR2 is FYNNEI. The CDR3 consists of 14 residues. The V segment lost 7 bases and the J segment 5 bases; nucleotides outside the gene matches: 10. This chain's CDR3 is CASIAREGKNEQYF. The CDR3 DNA reads as TGTGCCAGCATCGCCCGGGAGGGAAAAAACGAGCAGTACTTC.

This sequence joins TRBV6-6 and TRBJ2-7; D might be TRBD2 (6 bases). The CDR3 extends over 15 amino acids. Germline values: CDR1 MNHNY, CDR2 SVGAGI (reference sequence). Between the trimmed V and J ends, which lost 6 bases and 5 bases, there was a span of 20 bases. DNA of the CDR3: TGTGCCAGCAGCTCCACTAGCTCCCCTCGGGACGAGCAGTACTTC. Its protein product is CASSSTSSPRDEQYF.